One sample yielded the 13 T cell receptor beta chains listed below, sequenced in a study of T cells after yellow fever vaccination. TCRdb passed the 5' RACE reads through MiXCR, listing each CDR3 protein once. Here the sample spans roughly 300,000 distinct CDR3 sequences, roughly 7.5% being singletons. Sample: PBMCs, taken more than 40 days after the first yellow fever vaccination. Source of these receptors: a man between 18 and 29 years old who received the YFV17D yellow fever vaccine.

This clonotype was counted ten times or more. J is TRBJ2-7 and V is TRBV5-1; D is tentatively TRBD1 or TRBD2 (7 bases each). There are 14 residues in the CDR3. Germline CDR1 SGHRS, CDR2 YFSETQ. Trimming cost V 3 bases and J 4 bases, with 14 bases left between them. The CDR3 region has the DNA TGCGCCAGCAGCTCTACAGGGGAGGGTTACGAGCAGTACTTC. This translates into CASSSTGEGYEQYF.

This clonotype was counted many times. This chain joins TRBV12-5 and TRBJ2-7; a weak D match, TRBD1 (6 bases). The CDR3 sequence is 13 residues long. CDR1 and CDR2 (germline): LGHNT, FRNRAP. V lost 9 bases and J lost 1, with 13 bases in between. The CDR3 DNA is TGTGCTAGCCTTCAGGGGAATTCCTACGAGCAGTACTTC. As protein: CASLQGNSYEQYF.

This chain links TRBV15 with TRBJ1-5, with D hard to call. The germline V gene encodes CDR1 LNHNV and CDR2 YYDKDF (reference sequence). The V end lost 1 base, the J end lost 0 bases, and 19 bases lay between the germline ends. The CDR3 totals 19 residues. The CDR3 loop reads CATSRVNSGYTSSNQPQHF. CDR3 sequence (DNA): TGTGCCACCAGCAGAGTAAATTCGGGTTACACTTCTAGCAATCAGCCCCAGCATTTT.

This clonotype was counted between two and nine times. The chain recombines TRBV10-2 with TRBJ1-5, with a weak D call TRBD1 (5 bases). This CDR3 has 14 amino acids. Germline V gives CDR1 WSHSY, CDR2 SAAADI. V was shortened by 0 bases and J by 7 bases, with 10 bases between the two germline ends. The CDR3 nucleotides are TGCGCCAGCAGTGAGTCGGGACCCCACCAGCCCCAGCATTTT. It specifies CASSESGPHQPQHF.

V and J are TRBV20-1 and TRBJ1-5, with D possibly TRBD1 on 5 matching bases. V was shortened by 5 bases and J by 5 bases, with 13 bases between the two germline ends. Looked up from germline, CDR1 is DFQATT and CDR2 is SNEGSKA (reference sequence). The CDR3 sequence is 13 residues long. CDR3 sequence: CSASQGTDQPQHF. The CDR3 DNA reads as TGCAGTGCTTCACAAGGGACTGATCAGCCCCAGCATTTT.

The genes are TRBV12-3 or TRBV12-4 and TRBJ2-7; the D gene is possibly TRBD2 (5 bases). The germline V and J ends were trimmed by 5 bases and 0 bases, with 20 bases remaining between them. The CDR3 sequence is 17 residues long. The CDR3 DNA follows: TGTGCCAGCAGTCCAACCCTACGACGGGGAAGCTCCTACGAGCAGTACTTC. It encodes CASSPTLRRGSSYEQYF.

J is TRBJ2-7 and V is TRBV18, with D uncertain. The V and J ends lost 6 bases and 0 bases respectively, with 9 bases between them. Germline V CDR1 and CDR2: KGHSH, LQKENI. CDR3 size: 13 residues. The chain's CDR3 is CASSPTNSYEQYF. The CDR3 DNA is TGTGCCAGCTCGCCGACAAACTCCTACGAGCAGTACTTC.

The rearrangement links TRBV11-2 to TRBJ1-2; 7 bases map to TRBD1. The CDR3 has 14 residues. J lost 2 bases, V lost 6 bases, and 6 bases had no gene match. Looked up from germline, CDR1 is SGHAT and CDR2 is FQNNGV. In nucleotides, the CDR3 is TGTGCCAGCAGAAGAACAGGGGTGAACTATGGCTACACCTTC. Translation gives CASRRTGVNYGYTF.

CDR3 nucleotides: TGCGCCAGCAGCAAAGAGTTGGAAGGCGAGCAGTACGTC. It is translated as CASSKELEGEQYV. This chain joins TRBV4-1 and TRBJ2-7; no firm D call. The length of the CDR3 is 13 residues. Germline V gene data show CDR1 as MGHRA and CDR2 as YSYEKL.

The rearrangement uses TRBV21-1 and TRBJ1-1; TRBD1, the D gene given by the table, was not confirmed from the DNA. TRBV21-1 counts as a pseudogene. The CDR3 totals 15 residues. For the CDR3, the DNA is TGTGCCAGCAGCAAAGCCCCGGGACAGGGACCCGAAGCTTTCTTT. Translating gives CASSKAPGQGPEAFF.

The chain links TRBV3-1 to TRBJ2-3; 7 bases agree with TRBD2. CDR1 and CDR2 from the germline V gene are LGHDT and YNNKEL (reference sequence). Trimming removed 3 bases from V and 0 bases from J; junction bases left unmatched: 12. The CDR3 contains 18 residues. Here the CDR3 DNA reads TGTGCCAGCAGCCAGACGCCCGGGGGGTGGGTGAGCACAGATACGCAGTATTTT. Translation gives CASSQTPGGWVSTDTQYF.

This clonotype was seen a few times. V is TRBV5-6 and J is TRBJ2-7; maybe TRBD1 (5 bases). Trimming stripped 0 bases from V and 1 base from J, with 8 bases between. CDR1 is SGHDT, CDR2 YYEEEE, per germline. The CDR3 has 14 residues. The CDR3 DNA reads TGTGCCAGCAGCTTGGGACAGTCATCCTACGAGCAGTACGTC. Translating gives CASSLGQSSYEQYV.

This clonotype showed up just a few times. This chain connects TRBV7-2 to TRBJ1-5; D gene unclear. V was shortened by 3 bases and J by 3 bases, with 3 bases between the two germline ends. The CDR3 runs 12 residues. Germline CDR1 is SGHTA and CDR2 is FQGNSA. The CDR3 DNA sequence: TGTGCCAGCAGCTTTTACAATCAGCCCCAGCATTTT. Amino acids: CASSFYNQPQHF.